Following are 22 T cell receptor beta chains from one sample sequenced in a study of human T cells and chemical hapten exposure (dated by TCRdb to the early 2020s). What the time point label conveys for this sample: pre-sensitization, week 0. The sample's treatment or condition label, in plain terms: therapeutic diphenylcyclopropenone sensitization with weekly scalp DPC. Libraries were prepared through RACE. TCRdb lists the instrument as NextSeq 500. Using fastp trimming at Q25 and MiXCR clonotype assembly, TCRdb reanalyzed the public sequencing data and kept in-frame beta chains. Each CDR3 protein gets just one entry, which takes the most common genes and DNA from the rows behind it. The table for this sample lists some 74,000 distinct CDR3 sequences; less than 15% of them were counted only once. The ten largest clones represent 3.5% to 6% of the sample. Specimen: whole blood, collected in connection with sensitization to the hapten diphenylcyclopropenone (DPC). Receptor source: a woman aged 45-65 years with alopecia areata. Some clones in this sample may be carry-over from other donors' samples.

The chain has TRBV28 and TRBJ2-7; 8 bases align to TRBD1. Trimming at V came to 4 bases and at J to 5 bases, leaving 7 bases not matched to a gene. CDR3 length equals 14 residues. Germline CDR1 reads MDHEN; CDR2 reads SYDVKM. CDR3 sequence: CASSSPGGPNEQYF. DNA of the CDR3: TGTGCCAGCAGTTCCCCAGGGGGCCCGAACGAGCAGTACTTC.

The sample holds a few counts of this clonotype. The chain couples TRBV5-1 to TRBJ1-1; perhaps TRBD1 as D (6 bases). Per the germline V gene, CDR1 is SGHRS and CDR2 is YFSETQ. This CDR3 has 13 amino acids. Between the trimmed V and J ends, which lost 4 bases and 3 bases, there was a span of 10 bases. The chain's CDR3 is CASSRNRDTEAFF. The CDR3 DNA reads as TGCGCCAGCAGCCGAAACAGGGACACTGAAGCTTTCTTT.

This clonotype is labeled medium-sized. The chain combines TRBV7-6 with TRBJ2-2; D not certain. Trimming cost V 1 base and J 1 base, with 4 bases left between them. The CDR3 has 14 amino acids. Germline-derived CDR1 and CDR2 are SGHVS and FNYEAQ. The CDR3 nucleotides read TGTGCCAGCAGCTTAGAGGGGAACACCGGGGAGCTGTTTTTT. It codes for CASSLEGNTGELFF.

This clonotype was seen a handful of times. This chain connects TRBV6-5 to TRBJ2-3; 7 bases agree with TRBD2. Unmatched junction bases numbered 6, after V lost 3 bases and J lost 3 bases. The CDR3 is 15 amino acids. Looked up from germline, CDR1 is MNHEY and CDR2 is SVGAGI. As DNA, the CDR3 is TGTGCCAGCAGTTATGGGACGGGAGGAACAGATACGCAGTATTTT. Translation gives CASSYGTGGTDTQYF.

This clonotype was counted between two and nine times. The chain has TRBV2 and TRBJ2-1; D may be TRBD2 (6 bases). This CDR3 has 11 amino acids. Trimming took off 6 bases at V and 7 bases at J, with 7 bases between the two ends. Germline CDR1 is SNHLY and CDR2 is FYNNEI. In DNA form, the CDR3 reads TGTGCCAGCAGAGGACTAAATGAGCAGTTCTTC. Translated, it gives CASRGLNEQFF.

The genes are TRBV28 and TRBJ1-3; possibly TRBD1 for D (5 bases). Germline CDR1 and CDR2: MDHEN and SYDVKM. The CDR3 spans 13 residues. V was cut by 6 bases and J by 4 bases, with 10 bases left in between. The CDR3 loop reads CASSAGPGNTIYF. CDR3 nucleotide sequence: TGTGCCAGCAGCGCAGGGCCGGGAAACACCATATATTTT. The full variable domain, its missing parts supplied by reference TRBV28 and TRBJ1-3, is DVKVTQSSRYLVKRTGEKVFLECVQDMDHENMFWYRQDPGLGLRLIYFSYDVKMKEKGDIPEGYSVSREKKERFSLILESASTNQTSMYLCASSAGPGNTIYFGEGSWLTVV.

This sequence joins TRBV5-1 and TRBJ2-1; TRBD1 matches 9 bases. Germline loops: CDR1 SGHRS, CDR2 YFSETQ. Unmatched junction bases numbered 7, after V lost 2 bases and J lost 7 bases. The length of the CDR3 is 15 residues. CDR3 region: CASSFRQGGLNEQFF. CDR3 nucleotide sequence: TGCGCCAGCAGCTTCCGACAGGGGGGATTGAATGAGCAGTTCTTC.

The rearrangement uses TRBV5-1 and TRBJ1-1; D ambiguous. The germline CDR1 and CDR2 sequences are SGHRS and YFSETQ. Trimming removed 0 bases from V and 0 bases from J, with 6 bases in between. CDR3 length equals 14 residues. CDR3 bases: TGCGCCAGCAGCTTGGCTAAACTGAACACTGAAGCTTTCTTT. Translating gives CASSLAKLNTEAFF.

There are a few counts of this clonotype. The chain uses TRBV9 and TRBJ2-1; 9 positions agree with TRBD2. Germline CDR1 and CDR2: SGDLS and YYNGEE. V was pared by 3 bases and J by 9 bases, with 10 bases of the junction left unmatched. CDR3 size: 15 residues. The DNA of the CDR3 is TGTGCCAGCAGCGGTAGCGGGAGAACTCTCGGTGAGCAGTTCTTC. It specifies CASSGSGRTLGEQFF. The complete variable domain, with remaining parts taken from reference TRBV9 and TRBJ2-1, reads DSGVTQTPKHLITATGQRVTLRCSPRSGDLSVYWYQQSLDQGLQFLIQYYNGEERAKGNILERFSAQQFPDLHSELNLSSLELGDSALYFCASSGSGRTLGEQFFGPGTRLTVL.

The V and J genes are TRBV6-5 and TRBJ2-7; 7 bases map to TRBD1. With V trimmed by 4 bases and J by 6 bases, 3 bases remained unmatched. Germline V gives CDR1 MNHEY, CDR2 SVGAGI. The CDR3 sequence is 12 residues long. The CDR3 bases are TGTGCCAGCAGTTTTAACAGGGGCGAGCAGTACTTC. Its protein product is CASSFNRGEQYF.

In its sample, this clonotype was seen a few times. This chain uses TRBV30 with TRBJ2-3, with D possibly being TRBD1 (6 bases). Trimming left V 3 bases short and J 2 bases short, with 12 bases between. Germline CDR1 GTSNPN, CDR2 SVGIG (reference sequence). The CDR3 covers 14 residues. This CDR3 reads CAWRQGLPTDTQYF. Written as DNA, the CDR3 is TGTGCCTGGAGACAGGGATTACCCACAGATACGCAGTATTTT.

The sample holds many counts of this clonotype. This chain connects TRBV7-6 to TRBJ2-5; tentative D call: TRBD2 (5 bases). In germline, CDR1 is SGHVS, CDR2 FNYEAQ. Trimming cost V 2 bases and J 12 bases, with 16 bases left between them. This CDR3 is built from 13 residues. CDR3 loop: CASSLSVTAEEYF. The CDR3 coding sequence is TGTGCCAGCAGCTTATCGGTAACGGCGGAGGAGTACTTC.

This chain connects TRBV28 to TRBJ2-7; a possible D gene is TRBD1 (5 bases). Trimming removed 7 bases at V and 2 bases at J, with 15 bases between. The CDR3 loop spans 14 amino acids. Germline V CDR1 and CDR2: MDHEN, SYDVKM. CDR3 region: CASTMAQGAYEQYF. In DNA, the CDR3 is TGTGCCAGCACTATGGCTCAGGGTGCCTACGAGCAGTACTTC.

Written as DNA, the CDR3 is TGTGCCAGCAGTTTATTAGCGGGAGGTCTGTTGGAGACCCAGTACTTC. This encodes CASSLLAGGLLETQYF. The chain carries TRBV28 and TRBJ2-5, with 10 positions matching TRBD2. This CDR3 region has 16 residues. The V gene's germline CDR1 is MDHEN and CDR2 SYDVKM. J gave up 5 bases and V 1 base, and 7 bases lay outside the gene matches.

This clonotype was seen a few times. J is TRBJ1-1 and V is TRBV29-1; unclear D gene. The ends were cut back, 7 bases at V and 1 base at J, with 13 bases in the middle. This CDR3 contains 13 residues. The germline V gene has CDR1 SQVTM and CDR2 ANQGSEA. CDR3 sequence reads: CSGVRSQNTEAFF. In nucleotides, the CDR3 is TGCAGCGGTGTGAGGAGTCAGAACACTGAAGCTTTCTTT.

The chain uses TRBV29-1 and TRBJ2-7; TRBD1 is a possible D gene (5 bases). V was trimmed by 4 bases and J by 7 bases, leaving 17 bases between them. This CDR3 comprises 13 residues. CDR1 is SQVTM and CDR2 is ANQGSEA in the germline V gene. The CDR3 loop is CSVVLTEMREQYF. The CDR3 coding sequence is TGCAGCGTTGTCCTGACAGAAATGAGGGAGCAGTACTTC.

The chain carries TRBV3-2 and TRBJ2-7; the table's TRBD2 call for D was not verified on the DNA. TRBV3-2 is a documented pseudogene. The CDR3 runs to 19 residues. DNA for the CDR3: TGTGCCAGCAGCCAATGGCCCGCACCCGAGGCCAGCCGGACCTACGAGCAGTACTTC. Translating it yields CASSQWPAPEASRTYEQYF.

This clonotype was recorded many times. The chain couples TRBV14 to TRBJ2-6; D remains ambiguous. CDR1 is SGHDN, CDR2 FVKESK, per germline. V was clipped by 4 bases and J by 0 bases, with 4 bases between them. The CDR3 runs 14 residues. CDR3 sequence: CASSRISGANVLTF. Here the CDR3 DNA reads TGTGCCAGCAGCCGGATCTCTGGGGCCAACGTCCTGACTTTC.

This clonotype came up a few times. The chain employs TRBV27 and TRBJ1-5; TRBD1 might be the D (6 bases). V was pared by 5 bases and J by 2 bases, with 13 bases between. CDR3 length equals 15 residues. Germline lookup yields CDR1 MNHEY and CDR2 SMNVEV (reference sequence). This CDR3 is CASSGDISGNQPQHF. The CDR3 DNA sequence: TGTGCCAGCAGTGGGGACATTTCGGGCAATCAGCCCCAGCATTTT.

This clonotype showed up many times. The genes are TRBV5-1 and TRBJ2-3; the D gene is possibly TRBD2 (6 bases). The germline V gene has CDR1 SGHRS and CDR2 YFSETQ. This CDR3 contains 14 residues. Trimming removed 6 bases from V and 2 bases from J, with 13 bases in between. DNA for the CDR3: TGCGCCAGCACCTCCGGAGGGTCCACAGATACGCAGTATTTT. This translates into CASTSGGSTDTQYF.

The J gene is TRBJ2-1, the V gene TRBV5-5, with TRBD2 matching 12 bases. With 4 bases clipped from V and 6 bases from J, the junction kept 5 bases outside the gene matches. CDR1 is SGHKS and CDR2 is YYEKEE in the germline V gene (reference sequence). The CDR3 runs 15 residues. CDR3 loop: CASSPLAGGLNEQFF. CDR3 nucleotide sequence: TGTGCCAGCAGCCCCCTAGCGGGAGGGCTCAATGAGCAGTTCTTC.

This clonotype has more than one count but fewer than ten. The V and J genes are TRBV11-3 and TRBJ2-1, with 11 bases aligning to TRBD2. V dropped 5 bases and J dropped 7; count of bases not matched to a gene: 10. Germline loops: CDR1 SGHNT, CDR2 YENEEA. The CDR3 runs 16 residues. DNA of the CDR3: TGTGCCAGCAGCGTCGCCGGGACTAGCGGTAGAAATGAGCAGTTCTTC. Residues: CASSVAGTSGRNEQFF. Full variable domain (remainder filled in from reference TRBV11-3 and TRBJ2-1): EAGVVQSPRYKIIEKKQPVAFWCNPISGHNTLYWYLQNLGQGPELLIRYENEEAVDDSQLPKDRFSAERLKGVDSTLKIQPAELGDSAVYLCASSVAGTSGRNEQFFGPGTRLTVL.